This TCR beta chain was found in a study of beta chain features in type 1 diabetes. Study information: Healthy donors resembled patients in age, gender and cell yields. The samples had 107,917,701 sorted cells examined in all.

Expressed TCRB transcripts were sequenced after all isolated RNA was converted to cDNA. Data came from immunoSEQ multiplex PCR; TCRdb stores just in-frame clones and leaves some out. This table holds a few hundred thousand clones, more than 12% found once. This clone occurred a few times. Germline CDR1 and CDR2: SNHLY and FYNNEI. The CDR3 covers 13 residues. J gave up 1 base and V 8 bases, and 2 bases lay outside the gene matches. The chain combines TRBV2 with TRBJ1-3, with 7 bases fitting TRBD1. The sample consisted of naive CD4+ T cells from blood. The TCR originated in a young woman in good health. The DNA for the CDR3 is TGTGCCAGCCGGACAGGATCTGGAAACACCATATATTTT. Amino acid sequence: CASRTGSGNTIYF.